This T cell receptor beta chain was identified in a study of T cells in Graves' hyperthyroidism and ophthalmopathy. Study-level points and caveats: The blood repertoire included most of the expanded thyroid clonotypes above 0.001. Ophthalmopathy was distinguished from stable hyperthyroidism by 13 V-J signatures.

Regions amplified from RNA transcripts were the TCR beta CDR3 regions. When the TCR CDR3 underwent first-round RT-PCR, the HTBI primer set was used. TCRdb re-derived calls from the multiplex PCR reads in MiXCR, one entry per CDR3 protein. The sample holds around 300,000 distinct CDR3 sequences, roughly 13% seen once. With a duration under 2 months, the hyperthyroidism was newly diagnosed in patients aged 18 to 65. Used for diagnoses were clinical symptoms, serum thyroxine and TRAb, thyroid ultrasound and orbital computed tomography. V lost 4 bases and J lost 2; bases outside the gene matches: 10. The CDR3 length is 16 residues. CDR1 is KGHSH, CDR2 LQKENI, per germline. There are a few counts of this clonotype. The antigen remains unidentified.

The V gene is TRBV18, the J gene TRBJ1-1, with TRBD1 identical over 7 bases. The sample comprised blood. The receptor comes from a woman between 40 and 55 years old with Graves' hyperthyroidism. CDR3 loop: CASSLGTANGNTEAFF. As DNA, the CDR3 is TGTGCCAGCTCACTAGGGACAGCAAACGGAAACACTGAAGCTTTCTTT.